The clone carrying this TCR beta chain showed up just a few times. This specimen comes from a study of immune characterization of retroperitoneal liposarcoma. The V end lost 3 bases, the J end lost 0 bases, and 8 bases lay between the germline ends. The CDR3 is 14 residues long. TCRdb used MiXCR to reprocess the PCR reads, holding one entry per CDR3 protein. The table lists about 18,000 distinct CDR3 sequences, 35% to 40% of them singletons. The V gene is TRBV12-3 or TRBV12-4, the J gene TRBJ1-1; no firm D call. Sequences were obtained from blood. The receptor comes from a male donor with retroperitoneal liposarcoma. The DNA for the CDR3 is TGTGCCAGCAGTTTGGTCACTCTGAACACTGAAGCTTTCTTT. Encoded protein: CASSLVTLNTEAFF.